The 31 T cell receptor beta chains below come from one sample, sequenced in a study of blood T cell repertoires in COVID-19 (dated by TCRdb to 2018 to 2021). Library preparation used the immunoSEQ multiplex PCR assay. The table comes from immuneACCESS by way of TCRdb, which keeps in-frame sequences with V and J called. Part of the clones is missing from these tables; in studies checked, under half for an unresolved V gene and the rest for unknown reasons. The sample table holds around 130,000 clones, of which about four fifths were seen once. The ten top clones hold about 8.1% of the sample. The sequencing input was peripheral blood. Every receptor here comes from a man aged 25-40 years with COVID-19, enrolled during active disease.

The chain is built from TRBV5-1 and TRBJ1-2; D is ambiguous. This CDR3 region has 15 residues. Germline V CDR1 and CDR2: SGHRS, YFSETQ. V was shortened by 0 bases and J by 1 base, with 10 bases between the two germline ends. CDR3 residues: CASSLVQAGNYGYTF. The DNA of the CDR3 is TGCGCCAGCAGCTTGGTGCAGGCCGGTAACTATGGCTACACCTTC.

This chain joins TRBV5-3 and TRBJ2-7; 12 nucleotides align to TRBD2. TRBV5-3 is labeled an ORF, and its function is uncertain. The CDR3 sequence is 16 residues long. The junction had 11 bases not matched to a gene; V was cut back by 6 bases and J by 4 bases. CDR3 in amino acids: CARTEPTSGRRYEQYF. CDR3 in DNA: TGTGCCAGAACCGAACCGACTAGCGGGAGAAGATACGAGCAGTACTTC.

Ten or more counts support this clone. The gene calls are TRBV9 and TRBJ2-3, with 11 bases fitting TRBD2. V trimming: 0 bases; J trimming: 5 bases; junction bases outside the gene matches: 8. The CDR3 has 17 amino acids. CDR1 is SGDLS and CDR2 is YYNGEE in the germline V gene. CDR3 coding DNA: TGTGCCAGCAGCGTAGGTCCCACTAGCGGGAGACGAGATACGCAGTATTTT. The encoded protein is CASSVGPTSGRRDTQYF.

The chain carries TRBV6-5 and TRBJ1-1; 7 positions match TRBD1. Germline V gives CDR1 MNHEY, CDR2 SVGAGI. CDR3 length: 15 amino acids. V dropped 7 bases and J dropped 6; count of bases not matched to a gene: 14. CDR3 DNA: TGTGCCAGCAACAGGGACAGCGCCGCGGCCGCTGAAGCTTTCTTT. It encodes CASNRDSAAAAEAFF.

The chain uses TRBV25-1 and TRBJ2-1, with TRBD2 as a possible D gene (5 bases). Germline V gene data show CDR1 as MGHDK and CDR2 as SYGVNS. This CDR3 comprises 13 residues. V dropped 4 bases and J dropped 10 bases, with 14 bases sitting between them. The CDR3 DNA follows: TGTGCCAGCAGTGCCGGCGAGGGTAGGGAGCAGTTCTTC. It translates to CASSAGEGREQFF.

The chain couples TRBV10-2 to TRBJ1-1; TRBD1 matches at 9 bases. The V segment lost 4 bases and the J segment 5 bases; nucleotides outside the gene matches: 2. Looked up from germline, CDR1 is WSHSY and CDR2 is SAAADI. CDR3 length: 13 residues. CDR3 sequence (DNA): TGCGCCAGCAGTGCACAGGGGGCGACTGAAGCTTTCTTT. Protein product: CASSAQGATEAFF.

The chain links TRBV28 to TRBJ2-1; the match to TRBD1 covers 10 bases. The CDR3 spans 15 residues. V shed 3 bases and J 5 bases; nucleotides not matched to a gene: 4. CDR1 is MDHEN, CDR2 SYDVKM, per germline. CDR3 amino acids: CASSFPGTGDNEQFF. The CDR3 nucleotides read TGTGCCAGCAGTTTTCCCGGGACAGGGGACAATGAGCAGTTCTTC.

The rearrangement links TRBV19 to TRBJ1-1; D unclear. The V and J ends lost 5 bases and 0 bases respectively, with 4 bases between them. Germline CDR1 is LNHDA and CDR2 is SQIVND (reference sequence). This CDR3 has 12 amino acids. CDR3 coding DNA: TGTGCCAGTAGTCTCGTGAACACTGAAGCTTTCTTT. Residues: CASSLVNTEAFF.

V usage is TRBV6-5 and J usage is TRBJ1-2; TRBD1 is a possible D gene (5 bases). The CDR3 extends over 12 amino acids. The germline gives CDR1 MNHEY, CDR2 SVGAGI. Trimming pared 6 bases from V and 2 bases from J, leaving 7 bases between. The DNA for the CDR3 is TGTGCCAGCAGCGGACAAAACTATGGCTACACCTTC. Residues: CASSGQNYGYTF.

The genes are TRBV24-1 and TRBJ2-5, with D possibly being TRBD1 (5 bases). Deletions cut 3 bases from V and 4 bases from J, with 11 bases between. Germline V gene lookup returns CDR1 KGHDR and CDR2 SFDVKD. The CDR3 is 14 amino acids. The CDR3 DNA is TGTGCCACCAGTGATCGGACATCGCGAGAGACCCAGTACTTC. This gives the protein CATSDRTSRETQYF.

The CDR3: CASSLQGATEKLFF. CDR3 bases: TGTGCCAGCAGCCTACAGGGGGCGACTGAAAAACTGTTTTTT. V and J are TRBV5-4 and TRBJ1-4; 9 positions agree with TRBD1. The germline V gene encodes CDR1 SGHNT and CDR2 YYREEE (reference sequence). Trimming at V came to 4 bases and at J to 7 bases, leaving 5 bases not matched to a gene. CDR3 length: 14 residues.

Here the CDR3 DNA reads TGTGCCAGCAGTCCCCGGGACAGGACTTCTGGCTACACCTTC. Amino acid sequence: CASSPRDRTSGYTF. This chain joins TRBV27 and TRBJ1-2; 8 nucleotides align to TRBD1. CDR1 is MNHEY and CDR2 is SMNVEV in the germline V gene (reference sequence). The V segment lost 5 bases and the J segment 7 bases; nucleotides outside the gene matches: 9. This CDR3 has 14 amino acids.

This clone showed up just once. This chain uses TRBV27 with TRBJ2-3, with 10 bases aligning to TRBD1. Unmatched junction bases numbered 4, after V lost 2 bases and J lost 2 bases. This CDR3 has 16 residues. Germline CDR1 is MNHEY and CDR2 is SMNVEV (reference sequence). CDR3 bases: TGTGCCAGCAGTTTAAGGGGACAGGGGACCACAGATACGCAGTATTTT. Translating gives CASSLRGQGTTDTQYF.

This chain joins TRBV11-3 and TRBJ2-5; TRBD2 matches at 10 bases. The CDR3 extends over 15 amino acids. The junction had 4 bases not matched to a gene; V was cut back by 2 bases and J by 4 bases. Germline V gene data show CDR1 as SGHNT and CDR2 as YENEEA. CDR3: CASSLFLAGVETQYF. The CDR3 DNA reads TGTGCCAGCAGCTTATTCCTAGCGGGAGTAGAGACCCAGTACTTC.

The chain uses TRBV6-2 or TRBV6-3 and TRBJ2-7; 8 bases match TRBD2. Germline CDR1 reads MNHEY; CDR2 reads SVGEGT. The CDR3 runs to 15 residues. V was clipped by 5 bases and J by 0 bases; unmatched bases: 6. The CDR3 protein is CASSLWREASYEQYF. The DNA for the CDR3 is TGTGCCAGCAGTCTTTGGCGGGAGGCCTCCTACGAGCAGTACTTC.

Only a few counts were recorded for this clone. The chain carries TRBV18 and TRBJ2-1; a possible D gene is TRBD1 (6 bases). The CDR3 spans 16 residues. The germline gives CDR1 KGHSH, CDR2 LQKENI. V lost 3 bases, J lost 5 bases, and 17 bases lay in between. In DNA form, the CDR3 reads TGTGCCAGCTCACCGCGTTCCGTGGGGGCGAACAATGAGCAGTTCTTC. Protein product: CASSPRSVGANNEQFF.

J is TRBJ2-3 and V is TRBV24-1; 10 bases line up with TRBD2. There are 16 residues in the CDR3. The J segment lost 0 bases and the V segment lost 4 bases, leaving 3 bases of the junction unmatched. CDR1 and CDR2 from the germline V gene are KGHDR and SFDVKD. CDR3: CATSDRSGRSTDTQYF. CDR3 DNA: TGTGCCACCAGTGACCGTAGCGGGAGGAGCACAGATACGCAGTATTTT.

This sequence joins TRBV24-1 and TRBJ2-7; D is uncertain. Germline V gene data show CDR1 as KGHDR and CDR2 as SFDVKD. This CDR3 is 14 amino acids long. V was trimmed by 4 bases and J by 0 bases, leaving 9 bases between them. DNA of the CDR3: TGTGCCACCAGTGAGTCGGGTCTCTCCTACGAGCAGTACTTC. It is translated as CATSESGLSYEQYF.

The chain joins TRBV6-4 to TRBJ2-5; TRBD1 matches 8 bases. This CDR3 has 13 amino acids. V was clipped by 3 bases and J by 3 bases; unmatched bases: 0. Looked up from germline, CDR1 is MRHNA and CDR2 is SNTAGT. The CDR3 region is CASSETGEETQYF. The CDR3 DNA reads TGTGCCAGCAGTGAGACAGGGGAAGAGACCCAGTACTTC.

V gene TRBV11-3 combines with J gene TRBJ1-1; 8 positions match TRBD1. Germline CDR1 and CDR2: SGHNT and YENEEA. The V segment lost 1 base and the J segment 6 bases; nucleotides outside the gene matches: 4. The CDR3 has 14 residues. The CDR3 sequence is CASSLGTGKAEAFF. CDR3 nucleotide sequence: TGTGCCAGCAGCTTAGGGACAGGGAAAGCTGAAGCTTTCTTT.

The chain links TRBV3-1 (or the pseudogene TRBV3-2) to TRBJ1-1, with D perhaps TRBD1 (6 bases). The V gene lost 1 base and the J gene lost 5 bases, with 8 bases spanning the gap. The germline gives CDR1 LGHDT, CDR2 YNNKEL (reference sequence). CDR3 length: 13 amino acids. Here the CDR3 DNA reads TGTGCCAGCAGCCAAGGGGGGCGGACTGAAGCTTTCTTT. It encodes CASSQGGRTEAFF.

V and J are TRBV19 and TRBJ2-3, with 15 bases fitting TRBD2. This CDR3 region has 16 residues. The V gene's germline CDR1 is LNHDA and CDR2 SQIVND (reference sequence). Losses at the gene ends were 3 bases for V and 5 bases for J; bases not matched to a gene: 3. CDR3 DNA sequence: TGTGCCAGTAGTATGGGACTAGCGGGAGGAGGAGATACGCAGTATTTT. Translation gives CASSMGLAGGGDTQYF.

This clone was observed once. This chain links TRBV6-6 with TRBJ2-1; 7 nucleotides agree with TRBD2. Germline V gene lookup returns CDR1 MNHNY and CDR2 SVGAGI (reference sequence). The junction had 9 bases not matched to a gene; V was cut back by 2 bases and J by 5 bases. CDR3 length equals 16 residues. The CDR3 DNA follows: TGTGCCAGCAGTTACCATTGGGGGGAGGGACACAATGAGCAGTTCTTC. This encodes CASSYHWGEGHNEQFF.

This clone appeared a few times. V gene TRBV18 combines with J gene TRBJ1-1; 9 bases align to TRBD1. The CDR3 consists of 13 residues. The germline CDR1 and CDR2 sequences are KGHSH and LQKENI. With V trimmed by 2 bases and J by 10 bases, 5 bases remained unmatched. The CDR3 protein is CASSPTGQGVAFF. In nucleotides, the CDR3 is TGTGCCAGCTCACCAACGGGACAGGGCGTAGCTTTCTTT.

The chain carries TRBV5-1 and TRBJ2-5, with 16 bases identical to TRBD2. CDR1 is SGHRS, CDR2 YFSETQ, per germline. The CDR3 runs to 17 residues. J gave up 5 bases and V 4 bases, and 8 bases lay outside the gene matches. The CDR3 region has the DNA TGCGCCAGCAGCCGTGGGACTAGCGGGAGGGCCGCGGAGACCCAGTACTTC. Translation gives CASSRGTSGRAAETQYF.

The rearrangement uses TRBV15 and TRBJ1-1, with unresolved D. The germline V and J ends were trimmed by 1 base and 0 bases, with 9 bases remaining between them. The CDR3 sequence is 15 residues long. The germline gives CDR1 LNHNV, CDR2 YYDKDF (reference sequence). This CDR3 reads CATSRVRVLNTEAFF. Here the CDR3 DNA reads TGTGCCACCAGCAGAGTGCGAGTACTGAACACTGAAGCTTTCTTT.

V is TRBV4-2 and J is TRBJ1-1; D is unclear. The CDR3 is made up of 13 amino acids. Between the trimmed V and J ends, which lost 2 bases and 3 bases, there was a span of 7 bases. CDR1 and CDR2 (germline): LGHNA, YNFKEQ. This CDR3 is CASSQTVDTEAFF. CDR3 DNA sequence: TGTGCCAGCAGCCAAACAGTAGACACTGAAGCTTTCTTT.

The CDR3 DNA follows: TGTGCCAGCAGCTCCGACTTCGCCGAAGGCACTGAAGCTTTCTTT. Translating it yields CASSSDFAEGTEAFF. The chain is built from TRBV7-9 and TRBJ1-1; D unclear. In germline, CDR1 is SEHNR, CDR2 FQNEAQ (reference sequence). The CDR3 has 15 amino acids. V gave up 4 bases and J gave up 4 bases, with 16 bases separating them.

The CDR3 nucleotides read TGTGCGACGGGGGAGGTGAACACTGAAGCTTTCTTT. This sequence encodes CATGEVNTEAFF. V is TRBV3-1 (or the pseudogene TRBV3-2) and J is TRBJ1-1, with D possibly TRBD1 on 5 matching bases. The CDR3 length is 12 residues. Per the germline V gene, CDR1 is LGHDT and CDR2 is YNNKEL (reference sequence).

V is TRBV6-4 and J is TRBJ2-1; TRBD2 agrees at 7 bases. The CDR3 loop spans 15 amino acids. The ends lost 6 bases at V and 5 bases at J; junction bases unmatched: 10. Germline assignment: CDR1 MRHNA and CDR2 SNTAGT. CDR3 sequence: CASSGYGGSDNEQFF. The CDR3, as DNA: TGTGCCAGCAGCGGTTATGGCGGGAGCGACAATGAGCAGTTCTTC.

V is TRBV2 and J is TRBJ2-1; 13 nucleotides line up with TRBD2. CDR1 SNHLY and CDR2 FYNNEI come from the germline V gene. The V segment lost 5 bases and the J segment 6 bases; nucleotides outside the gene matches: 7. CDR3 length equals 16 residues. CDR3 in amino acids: CASSPRTSGSINEQFF. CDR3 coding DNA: TGTGCCAGCAGTCCCAGGACTAGCGGGAGTATCAATGAGCAGTTCTTC.